A single sample gave rise to the 20 T cell receptor beta chains below, sequenced in a study of shared clonotypes between healthy human individuals. TCRdb's table, derived via immunoSEQ multiplex PCR, lists solely in-frame clones and lacks some. The table shows 400,000 to 500,000 clones, with 76% occurring only once. What was sequenced was PBMCs. The receptors shown here come from a woman aged 40 to 55 in good health. Some clones in this sample may be carry-over from other donors' samples.

This clone was found a few times. The chain is built from TRBV19 and TRBJ1-1, with D perhaps TRBD1 (5 bases). Per germline, CDR1 LNHDA and CDR2 SQIVND (reference sequence). The ends were cut back, 6 bases at V and 2 bases at J, with 10 bases in the middle. The CDR3 is 13 amino acids. The CDR3 nucleotides are TGTGCCAGTAGCCCCGGGACCAACACTGAAGCTTTCTTT. The encoded protein is CASSPGTNTEAFF.

CDR3 DNA: TGCGCCAGCAGCATCACGGGACTAGCGGGAGAGACCCAGTACTTC. Its protein product is CASSITGLAGETQYF. This chain uses TRBV4-1 with TRBJ2-5; 12 bases agree with TRBD2. Germline V CDR1 and CDR2: MGHRA, YSYEKL. The CDR3 sequence is 15 residues long. The J segment lost 4 bases and the V segment lost 5 bases, leaving 5 bases of the junction unmatched.

V usage is TRBV9 and J usage is TRBJ1-1; D gene uncertain. CDR1 is SGDLS and CDR2 is YYNGEE in the germline V gene. The CDR3 contains 13 residues. The V gene lost 4 bases and the J gene lost 1 base, with 8 bases spanning the gap. The CDR3 coding sequence is TGTGCCAGCAGCACCCAATGGAACACTGAAGCTTTCTTT. It yields the protein CASSTQWNTEAFF.

The CDR3 protein is CASRELAGGAYNEQFF. The CDR3 nucleotides read TGTGCCAGCAGAGAACTAGCGGGGGGTGCCTACAATGAGCAGTTCTTC. The chain joins TRBV6-4 to TRBJ2-1; TRBD2 aligns across 12 bases. Looked up from germline, CDR1 is MRHNA and CDR2 is SNTAGT. This CDR3 has 16 amino acids. J gave up 2 bases and V 6 bases, and 5 bases lay outside the gene matches.

The chain links TRBV4-1 to TRBJ2-7; TRBD1 matches at 10 bases. This CDR3 is 17 amino acids long. Trimming took 4 bases from V and 0 from J; bases not matched to a gene: 9. Germline V gene sequence: CDR1 MGHRA, CDR2 YSYEKL. CDR3 DNA: TGCGCCAGCAGCCGGGACAGGGGACTGCGTTCCTCCTACGAGCAGTACTTC. Its translation is CASSRDRGLRSSYEQYF.

This clone was seen a single time. Other DNA sequences from this sample encode an identical CDR3 as well. The chain carries TRBV7-9 and TRBJ2-7; D call uncertain. CDR1 is SEHNR, CDR2 FQNEAQ, per germline (reference sequence). The CDR3 contains 11 residues. V was pared by 6 bases and J by 4 bases, with 7 bases between. CDR3 region: CASSLRYEQYF. CDR3 bases: TGTGCCAGCAGTCTTAGATACGAGCAGTACTTC.

This chain joins TRBV28 and TRBJ1-2; TRBD1 matches at 7 bases. Germline CDR1 and CDR2: MDHEN and SYDVKM. With V trimmed by 4 bases and J by 8 bases, 10 bases remained unmatched. This CDR3 spans 14 amino acids. As DNA, the CDR3 is TGTGCCAGCAGTTCGACAGGGAGGGCTGAGGGCTACACCTTC. Translated: CASSSTGRAEGYTF.

This clone was counted once. V is TRBV11-2 and J is TRBJ2-1; TRBD2 matches 9 bases. The CDR3 covers 16 residues. CDR1 and CDR2 from the germline V gene are SGHAT and FQNNGV. V gave up 2 bases and J gave up 4 bases; unmatched junction bases: 6. The CDR3 reads CASSLRESGRYNEQFF. CDR3 nucleotides: TGTGCCAGCAGCTTACGGGAAAGCGGGAGGTACAATGAGCAGTTCTTC.

The chain joins TRBV10-1 to TRBJ1-5, with a tentative D call TRBD1 (6 bases). The germline gives CDR1 WNHNN, CDR2 SYGVQD (reference sequence). V was clipped by 7 bases and J by 0 bases, with 13 bases between them. The CDR3 sequence is 15 residues long. CDR3 protein: CASIRRGYSNQPQHF. CDR3 nucleotide sequence: TGCGCCAGCATCCGTAGGGGGTATAGCAATCAGCCCCAGCATTTT.

As to this clone: This may be a read error, as it is one base from a much larger clone. The rearrangement uses TRBV29-1 and TRBJ1-2; D is unresolved. Per germline, CDR1 SQVTM and CDR2 ANQGSEA. The CDR3 length is 12 residues. CDR3 protein: CSAEDLLSGYTF. DNA for the CDR3: TGCAGCGCTGAAGATCTGCTAAGTGGCTACACCTTC.

The CDR3 nucleotides read TGTGCCAGCAGTAAGGGACGGGGAGCTGGAAACACCATATATTTT. It is translated as CASSKGRGAGNTIYF. The chain carries TRBV6-5 and TRBJ1-3, with D perhaps TRBD1 (5 bases). This CDR3 comprises 15 residues. The V and J ends lost 5 bases and 2 bases respectively, with 13 bases between them. CDR1 MNHEY and CDR2 SVGAGI come from the germline V gene.

The CDR3: CASSPVGPRELFF. In nucleotides, the CDR3 is TGTGCCAGCAGCCCGGTGGGGCCGAGGGAGCTGTTTTTT. The V and J genes are TRBV6-6 and TRBJ2-2, with a possible D match to TRBD1 (5 bases). CDR3 size: 13 residues. Germline V gives CDR1 MNHNY, CDR2 SVGAGI (reference sequence). Trimming cost V 6 bases and J 9 bases, with 14 bases left between them.

The rearrangement uses TRBV4-3 and TRBJ2-1, with 7 bases that match TRBD1. Germline V gives CDR1 LGHNA, CDR2 YSLEER. The V segment lost 3 bases and the J segment 4 bases; nucleotides outside the gene matches: 6. The CDR3 is made up of 15 amino acids. This chain's CDR3 is CASSQNRDRYNEQFF. The DNA for the CDR3 is TGCGCCAGCAGCCAGAACCGGGACAGATACAATGAGCAGTTCTTC.

The rearrangement uses TRBV2 and TRBJ2-3; D is unclear. V was shortened by 2 bases and J by 0 bases, with 9 bases between the two germline ends. Germline-derived CDR1 and CDR2 are SNHLY and FYNNEI. The CDR3 has 15 amino acids. In DNA, the CDR3 is TGTGCCAGCAGTGAACAGCAGTCTAGCACAGATACGCAGTATTTT. Residues: CASSEQQSSTDTQYF. The full variable domain, in which reference TRBV2 and TRBJ2-3 provide the parts outside the CDR3, is EPEVTQTPSHQVTQMGQEVILRCVPISNHLYFYWYRQILGQKVEFLVSFYNNEISEKSEIFDDQFSVERPDGSNFTLKIRSTKLEDSAMYFCASSEQQSSTDTQYFGPGTRLTVL.

The chain joins TRBV19 to TRBJ1-4; the match to TRBD1 covers 7 bases. With V trimmed by 7 bases and J by 8 bases, 13 bases remained unmatched. The V gene's germline CDR1 is LNHDA and CDR2 SQIVND (reference sequence). This CDR3 spans 15 amino acids. The CDR3 DNA reads TGTGCCAGTAAGACCGCAGGGGGAGTAGGGGAAAAACTGTTTTTT. Translation gives CASKTAGGVGEKLFF.

This clone turned up a few times. The J gene is TRBJ1-1, the V gene TRBV5-1, with a weak D call TRBD1 (6 bases). Trimming stripped 5 bases from V and 10 bases from J, with 21 bases between. CDR3 length: 14 amino acids. Per the germline V gene, CDR1 is SGHRS and CDR2 is YFSETQ. CDR3 sequence reads: CASRPGHPQGGAFF. In nucleotides, the CDR3 is TGCGCCAGCAGGCCTGGCCATCCACAGGGTGGAGCTTTCTTT.

This clone is medium-sized by share. At the DNA level, this CDR3 is encoded by other sequences in the same sample as well. The chain links TRBV30 to TRBJ1-2; D unclear. Looked up from germline, CDR1 is GTSNPN and CDR2 is SVGIG (reference sequence). This CDR3 has 12 residues. Deletions cut 4 bases from V and 8 bases from J, with 14 bases between. CDR3 nucleotides: TGTGCCTGGACCATGGACGGCGGAGGCTACACCTTC. Translating gives CAWTMDGGGYTF.

This rearrangement joins TRBV19 to TRBJ2-3; D remains ambiguous. Germline assignment: CDR1 LNHDA and CDR2 SQIVND (reference sequence). The CDR3 covers 15 residues. The ends were cut back, 1 base at V and 3 bases at J, with 11 bases in the middle. The chain's CDR3 is CASSIGSTETDTQYF. For the CDR3, the DNA is TGTGCCAGTAGTATAGGATCGACGGAGACAGATACGCAGTATTTT.

The rearrangement uses TRBV19 and TRBJ2-2; D is ambiguous. The CDR3 runs 12 residues. Per the germline V gene, CDR1 is LNHDA and CDR2 is SQIVND (reference sequence). The V end lost 9 bases, the J end lost 6 bases, and 11 bases lay between the germline ends. The CDR3 spells CASHDRAGELFF. Here the CDR3 DNA reads TGTGCCAGCCATGACCGGGCCGGGGAGCTGTTTTTT.

This clone was observed at least ten times. This chain uses TRBV4-3 with TRBJ1-4; TRBD1 is a possible D gene (5 bases). V shed 4 bases and J shed 8 bases, with 14 bases lying between them. This CDR3 spans 14 amino acids. Per germline, CDR1 LGHNA and CDR2 YSLEER. The DNA for the CDR3 is TGCGCCAGCAGCCCCACCGGGGAGGGGGAAAAACTGTTTTTT. It encodes CASSPTGEGEKLFF.